This paragraph reports one TCR beta chain. This entry comes from a study of blood T cell repertoires in COVID-19. Study-level information: Sources were T cells, B-cell-depleted T cells, or PBMCs; the material itself was cDNA or gDNA.

Generated by immunoSEQ multiplex PCR, the TCRdb table keeps only in-frame clones and is missing some. The sample records over 65,000 clones, about 80% being singletons. The V gene end was trimmed by 3 bases and the J gene end by 2 bases; junction bases not matched to a gene: 2. Germline V gene lookup returns CDR1 MGHRA and CDR2 YSYEKL. The CDR3 runs to 15 residues. The sample taken for sequencing was peripheral blood. This sequence was found in a man at least 80 years old with active COVID-19. This chain uses TRBV4-1 with TRBJ2-7; TRBD2 aligns across 12 bases. The CDR3 DNA reads TGCGCCAGCAGCCACAGACTAGCGGGAGCCTACGAGCAGTACTTC. Translating it yields CASSHRLAGAYEQYF.